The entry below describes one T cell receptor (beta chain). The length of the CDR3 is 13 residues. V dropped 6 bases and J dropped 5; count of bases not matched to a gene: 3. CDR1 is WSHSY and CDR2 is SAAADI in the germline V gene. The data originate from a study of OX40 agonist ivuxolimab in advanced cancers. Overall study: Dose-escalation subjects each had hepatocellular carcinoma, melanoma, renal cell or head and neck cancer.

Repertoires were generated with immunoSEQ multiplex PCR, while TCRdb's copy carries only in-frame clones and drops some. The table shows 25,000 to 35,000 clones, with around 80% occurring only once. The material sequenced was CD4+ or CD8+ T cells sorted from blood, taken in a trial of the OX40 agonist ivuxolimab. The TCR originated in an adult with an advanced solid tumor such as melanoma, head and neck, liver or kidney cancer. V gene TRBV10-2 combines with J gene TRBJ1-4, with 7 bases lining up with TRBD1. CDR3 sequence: CASRTGINEKLFF. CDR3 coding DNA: TGCGCCAGCAGGACAGGGATAAATGAAAAACTGTTTTTT.